Below are 28 T cell receptor beta chains sequenced from a single sample in a study of blood T cell repertoires in COVID-19. Sequenced by immunoSEQ multiplex PCR; TCRdb stores in-frame clones only, minus some. The sample carries approximately 140,000 clones, over 60% recorded once. Material: peripheral blood. Receptors originate from a man older than 75 with acute or convalescent COVID-19.

This clone turned up a few times. Other DNA variants within this sample encode the same CDR3. The chain has TRBV9 and TRBJ1-6; 10 nucleotides agree with TRBD1. V lost 3 bases, J lost 8 bases, and 2 bases stayed unmatched. The CDR3 extends over 14 amino acids. Per germline, CDR1 SGDLS and CDR2 YYNGEE. The CDR3 is CASSATGGDSPLHF. The CDR3 DNA sequence: TGTGCCAGCAGCGCGACAGGGGGCGATTCACCCCTCCACTTT.

V and J are TRBV6-5 and TRBJ1-3; 9 nucleotides match TRBD1. The V segment lost 6 bases and the J segment 3 bases; nucleotides outside the gene matches: 6. The CDR3 spans 15 residues. Germline V CDR1 and CDR2: MNHEY, SVGAGI. The CDR3 bases are TGTGCCAGCAGGCAACCGGGACAGGGTGGAAACACCATATATTTT. This gives the protein CASRQPGQGGNTIYF.

The J gene is TRBJ1-2, the V gene TRBV25-1; no clear D. Trimming cost V 3 bases and J 2 bases, with 7 bases left between them. CDR3 size: 13 residues. From germline, CDR1 is MGHDK and CDR2 SYGVNS. Here the CDR3 reads CASSEAVNYGYTF. CDR3 in DNA: TGTGCCAGCAGTGAGGCGGTGAACTATGGCTACACCTTC.

This clone came up a few times. The chain joins TRBV5-4 to TRBJ2-1, with TRBD2 matching over 9 bases. Looked up from germline, CDR1 is SGHNT and CDR2 is YYREEE (reference sequence). With 3 bases clipped from V and 4 bases from J, the junction kept 5 bases outside the gene matches. CDR3 size: 15 residues. The CDR3 loop reads CASSYSGGLYNEQFF. The CDR3 DNA sequence: TGTGCCAGCAGCTACAGCGGGGGGCTTTACAATGAGCAGTTCTTC.

This clone was seen more than once but under ten times. The chain links TRBV7-2 to TRBJ2-7; TRBD1 might be the D (6 bases). CDR1 is SGHTA and CDR2 is FQGNSA in the germline V gene. V lost 4 bases, J lost 1 base, and 11 bases lay in between. The CDR3 length is 14 residues. CDR3 residues: CASSWDIGSYEQYF. CDR3 sequence (DNA): TGTGCCAGCAGCTGGGACATTGGGTCCTACGAGCAGTACTTC.

This chain links TRBV2 with TRBJ2-7; perhaps TRBD1 as D (6 bases). The length of the CDR3 is 13 residues. Germline V lookup: CDR1 SNHLY, CDR2 FYNNEI. The ends were cut back, 6 bases at V and 2 bases at J, with 11 bases in the middle. The CDR3 DNA is TGTGCCAGCAGGGTAGGGGGAACCTACGAGCAGTACTTC. Its translation is CASRVGGTYEQYF.

The genes are TRBV6-1 and TRBJ2-7, with no clear D. This CDR3 has 12 residues. Per the germline V gene, CDR1 is MNHNS and CDR2 is SASEGT. V lost 3 bases and J lost 7, with 10 bases in between. CDR3 loop: CASSDRPFEQYF. DNA for the CDR3: TGTGCCAGCAGTGACAGGCCGTTTGAGCAGTACTTC.

This clone has a single count. The chain couples TRBV3-1 (or the pseudogene TRBV3-2) to TRBJ2-1; 14 bases are shared with TRBD2. V was pared by 8 bases and J by 8 bases, with 8 bases of the junction left unmatched. The CDR3 is made up of 15 amino acids. Germline V gene sequence: CDR1 LGHDT, CDR2 YNNKEL (reference sequence). The CDR3 region has the DNA TGTGCCAGCGGTCGACTAGCGGGGGGGCTGTATGAGCAGTTCTTC. Its protein is CASGRLAGGLYEQFF.

Turning to this clone: The sample carries other DNA sequences with the same CDR3. The chain uses TRBV3-1 (or the pseudogene TRBV3-2) and TRBJ1-5; no definite D call. V shed 1 base and J shed 6 bases, with 4 bases lying between them. Germline loops: CDR1 LGHDT, CDR2 YNNKEL (reference sequence). The CDR3 extends over 12 amino acids. The CDR3 region has the DNA TGTGCCAGCAGCCAAGGGGCTCAGCCCCAGCATTTT. Translating gives CASSQGAQPQHF.

The V call is TRBV28, the J call TRBJ1-3; 8 positions match TRBD1. The CDR3 covers 15 residues. J gave up 2 bases and V 3 bases, and 3 bases lay outside the gene matches. CDR1 and CDR2 (germline): MDHEN, SYDVKM. The CDR3 nucleotides read TGTGCCAGCAGTTTGCGGACAGGGACTGGAAACACCATATATTTT. Its translation: CASSLRTGTGNTIYF. The full variable domain, completed using reference TRBV28 and TRBJ1-3, is DVKVTQSSRYLVKRTGEKVFLECVQDMDHENMFWYRQDPGLGLRLIYFSYDVKMKEKGDIPEGYSVSREKKERFSLILESASTNQTSMYLCASSLRTGTGNTIYFGEGSWLTVV.

V gene TRBV30 combines with J gene TRBJ2-3; 7 bases are shared with TRBD2. The CDR3 is made up of 12 amino acids. The trim removed 5 bases at V and 2 bases at J, leaving 1 base unmatched. Germline V gene sequence: CDR1 GTSNPN, CDR2 SVGIG (reference sequence). CDR3 protein: CAWGLDTDTQYF. DNA for the CDR3: TGTGCCTGGGGACTAGACACAGATACGCAGTATTTT. Complete variable domain (other parts from reference TRBV30 and TRBJ2-3): SQTIHQWPATLVQPVGSPLSLECTVEGTSNPNLYWYRQAAGRGLQLLFYSVGIGQISSEVPQNLSASRPQDRQFILSSKKLLLSDSGFYLCAWGLDTDTQYFGPGTRLTVL.

The gene calls are TRBV5-1 and TRBJ2-2, with D possibly matching TRBD1 (6 bases). The germline V and J ends were trimmed by 2 bases and 0 bases, with 11 bases remaining between them. Per germline, CDR1 SGHRS and CDR2 YFSETQ. The CDR3 is made up of 16 amino acids. CDR3 amino acids: CASSFSGVTNTGELFF. CDR3 sequence (DNA): TGCGCCAGCAGCTTCTCAGGGGTTACGAACACCGGGGAGCTGTTTTTT.

The CDR3 DNA follows: TGCGCCAGCAGCTTGGCGGGGGGCCGACAAGAGACCCAGTACTTC. Translated: CASSLAGGRQETQYF. The V call is TRBV5-1, the J call TRBJ2-5; possible D gene TRBD2, 7 bases. Germline assignment: CDR1 SGHRS and CDR2 YFSETQ. V was clipped by 0 bases and J by 2 bases, with 11 bases between them. This CDR3 is built from 15 residues.

The CDR3: CASSATGNYEQYF. The CDR3 DNA reads TGTGCCAGCAGCGCAACAGGAAACTACGAGCAGTACTTC. V gene TRBV6-2 or TRBV6-3 combines with J gene TRBJ2-7, with D tentatively TRBD1 (5 bases). Trimming took off 6 bases at V and 3 bases at J, with 12 bases between the two ends. Per germline, CDR1 MNHEY and CDR2 SVGEGT. There are 13 residues in the CDR3.

This rearrangement joins TRBV7-2 to TRBJ2-3; maybe TRBD1 (6 bases). Trimming left V 4 bases short and J 2 bases short, with 16 bases between. Germline lookup yields CDR1 SGHTA and CDR2 FQGNSA. The CDR3 runs to 16 residues. CDR3 residues: CASSSPPTGLTDTQYF. CDR3 DNA: TGTGCCAGCAGCTCCCCCCCGACAGGTCTCACAGATACGCAGTATTTT.

The J gene is TRBJ2-5, the V gene TRBV2; possibly TRBD2 for D (5 bases). Per germline, CDR1 SNHLY and CDR2 FYNNEI. Trimming took 8 bases from V and 1 from J, leaving 11 bases between them. The length of the CDR3 is 13 residues. Written as DNA, the CDR3 is TGTGCCAGCGAGCGGAGCAGCCAAGAGACCCAGTACTTC. This codes for CASERSSQETQYF. Filled out from reference TRBV2 and TRBJ2-5, the complete variable domain reads EPEVTQTPSHQVTQMGQEVILRCVPISNHLYFYWYRQILGQKVEFLVSFYNNEISEKSEIFDDQFSVERPDGSNFTLKIRSTKLEDSAMYFCASERSSQETQYFGPGTRLLVL.

The chain recombines TRBV12-3 or TRBV12-4 with TRBJ2-7, with D hard to call. This CDR3 spans 13 amino acids. V was trimmed by 3 bases and J by 2 bases, leaving 8 bases between them. In DNA, the CDR3 is TGTGCCAGCAGTTTTTCGGTTACCTACGAGCAGTACTTC. Protein: CASSFSVTYEQYF.

V usage is TRBV5-6 and J usage is TRBJ1-6; D might be TRBD1 (5 bases). Germline V gene lookup returns CDR1 SGHDT and CDR2 YYEEEE. The length of the CDR3 is 13 residues. Between the trimmed V and J ends, which lost 1 base and 8 bases, there was a span of 7 bases. The CDR3 protein is CASSLIRDSPLHF. The DNA of the CDR3 is TGTGCCAGCAGCTTGATCAGGGATTCACCCCTCCACTTT.

The chain recombines TRBV7-9 with TRBJ2-3; 12 nucleotides match TRBD1. The CDR3 spans 15 residues. With 5 bases clipped from V and 6 bases from J, the junction kept 6 bases outside the gene matches. Germline V gene data show CDR1 as SEHNR and CDR2 as FQNEAQ (reference sequence). CDR3 loop: CASSLWDRGQDTQYF. The CDR3 DNA is TGTGCCAGCAGCCTATGGGACAGGGGGCAGGATACGCAGTATTTT. The full variable domain, completed using reference TRBV7-9 and TRBJ2-3, is DTGVSQNPRHKITKRGQNVTFRCDPISEHNRLYWYRQTLGQGPEFLTYFQNEAQLEKSRLLSDRFSAERPKGSFSTLEIQRTEQGDSAMYLCASSLWDRGQDTQYFGPGTRLTVL.

The chain joins TRBV10-3 to TRBJ2-3; 10 nucleotides match TRBD2. This CDR3 region has 17 residues. Unmatched junction bases numbered 13, after V lost 10 bases and J lost 0 bases. Germline lookup yields CDR1 ENHRY and CDR2 SYGVKD. CDR3 residues: CATSPSLAGGSTDTQYF. The DNA for the CDR3 is TGTGCCACCTCGCCATCGTTAGCGGGGGGAAGCACAGATACGCAGTATTTT.

The rearrangement uses TRBV7-9 and TRBJ2-1, with 12 bases identical to TRBD2. Trimming took 1 base from V and 8 from J; bases not matched to a gene: 6. The germline V gene has CDR1 SEHNR and CDR2 FQNEAQ (reference sequence). The CDR3 length is 16 residues. CDR3 DNA sequence: TGTGCCAGCAGCTTAGGCGCTAGCGGGGGGGCCCATGAGCAGTTCTTC. Protein product: CASSLGASGGAHEQFF.

The chain links TRBV7-3 to TRBJ2-3, with 8 bases matching TRBD2. The V gene's germline CDR1 is SGHTA and CDR2 FQGTGA. The CDR3 extends over 15 amino acids. After removal of 2 bases from V and 2 bases from J, the junction contained 3 bases not matched to a gene. In nucleotides, the CDR3 is TGTGCCAGCAGCTTAGGTAGCGGGACCACAGATACGCAGTATTTT. Translation gives CASSLGSGTTDTQYF.

This clone has just a few counts. V is TRBV7-2 and J is TRBJ2-7; maybe TRBD1 (6 bases). CDR1 SGHTA and CDR2 FQGNSA come from the germline V gene. This CDR3 has 15 residues. V was pared by 6 bases and J by 2 bases, with 17 bases between. The CDR3 loop is CASSLKHRATYEQYF. CDR3 DNA sequence: TGTGCCAGCAGTCTAAAACACAGGGCTACCTACGAGCAGTACTTC.

This rearrangement joins TRBV6-6 to TRBJ2-5; tentatively, D is TRBD2 (5 bases). The CDR3 is made up of 14 amino acids. Germline V gives CDR1 MNHNY, CDR2 SVGAGI (reference sequence). V lost 6 bases, J lost 4 bases, and 15 bases lay in between. In DNA, the CDR3 is TGTGCCAGCAGCCGAGCAGCGGTAGGAGAGACCCAGTACTTC. Its translation: CASSRAAVGETQYF.

The chain has TRBV6-5 and TRBJ1-3; weak D call: TRBD1 (6 bases). The CDR3 sequence is 14 residues long. V gave up 5 bases and J gave up 2 bases, with 10 bases separating them. Germline V gene data show CDR1 as MNHEY and CDR2 as SVGAGI. CDR3: CASSKQGPGNTIYF. For the CDR3, the DNA is TGTGCCAGCAGTAAACAGGGACCTGGAAACACCATATATTTT.

Worth noting for this clone: Given a far larger clone just one base away, this is likely a sequencing read error. The chain combines TRBV7-2 with TRBJ1-1, with 9 bases that match TRBD1. The V and J ends lost 4 bases and 2 bases, in that order; junction bases with no gene match: 2. This CDR3 has 14 residues. Germline assignment: CDR1 SGHTA and CDR2 FQGNSA. The CDR3 loop reads CASSSGQGNTEAFF. The CDR3 nucleotides are TGTGCCAGCAGCTCGGGACAGGGAAACACTGAAGCTTTCTTT.

The CDR3: CASSLQGTNEKLFF. The CDR3 coding sequence is TGTGCCAGCAGTCTCCAGGGAACTAATGAAAAACTGTTTTTT. The chain is built from TRBV6-6 and TRBJ1-4, with D tentatively TRBD1 (5 bases). CDR3 length: 14 amino acids. The V end lost 5 bases, the J end lost 1 base, and 8 bases lay between the germline ends. CDR1 and CDR2 from the germline V gene are MNHNY and SVGAGI (reference sequence).

The chain combines TRBV6-6 with TRBJ1-1, with D perhaps TRBD1 (6 bases). The ends were cut back, 2 bases at V and 1 base at J, with 8 bases in the middle. Germline loops: CDR1 MNHNY, CDR2 SVGAGI (reference sequence). This CDR3 is 14 amino acids long. CDR3 DNA: TGTGCCAGCAGTTACCACAGGGAGAACACTGAAGCTTTCTTT. This encodes CASSYHRENTEAFF.